The sequence of this T cell receptor beta chain was determined in a study of response to subunit inactivated influenza vaccine. Findings of the study overall: Every seasonal influenza vaccination brings in few new T cells, the authors suggested.

This clonotype was detected a few times. No antigen is known for it. Trimming left V 3 bases short and J 7 bases short, with 18 bases between. This CDR3 spans 15 amino acids. TCRdb re-derived calls from the RT-PCR reads in MiXCR, one entry per CDR3 protein. The table records roughly 570,000 distinct CDR3 sequences, 11% to 15% of them present only once. The TCR comes from a man aged 50-59 years who received an inactivated influenza vaccine. The sample was PBMCs from blood, taken less than 13 days after vaccination. The chain is built from TRBV12-3 or TRBV12-4 and TRBJ1-1, with TRBD1 as a possible D gene (6 bases). Here the CDR3 DNA reads TGTGCCAGCAGTTTTGTGCCAGGGGAGCCAAATGAAGCTTTCTTT. This translates into CASSFVPGEPNEAFF.